Here is one TCR beta chain with its context. These data are taken from a study of shared clonotypes between healthy human individuals. Study-level information: CD4 naive cells filled three plates per donor, CD4 memory three, CD8 naive two and CD8 memory one.

Profiling relied on immunoSEQ multiplex PCR, and the TCRdb table lists in-frame clones only, not all of them. The table records hundreds of thousands of clones, around 96% of them present only once. Cells designated naive CD8 were CD45RO-negative and were positively selected for CCR7, with terminally differentiated effector memory CD45RA+ cells excluded. The junction had 8 bases not matched to a gene; V was cut back by 5 bases and J by 1 base. This CDR3 is built from 18 residues. CDR1 is SEHNR and CDR2 is FQNEAQ in the germline V gene (reference sequence). Sequenced sample: naive CD8+ T cells sorted from blood. The receptor was derived from a woman aged 25-40 years in good health. The gene calls are TRBV7-9 and TRBJ2-5; 15 bases align to TRBD2. Here the CDR3 reads CASSLGLAGGPLQETQYF. CDR3 bases: TGTGCCAGCAGCCTGGGACTAGCGGGAGGCCCCCTCCAAGAGACCCAGTACTTC.